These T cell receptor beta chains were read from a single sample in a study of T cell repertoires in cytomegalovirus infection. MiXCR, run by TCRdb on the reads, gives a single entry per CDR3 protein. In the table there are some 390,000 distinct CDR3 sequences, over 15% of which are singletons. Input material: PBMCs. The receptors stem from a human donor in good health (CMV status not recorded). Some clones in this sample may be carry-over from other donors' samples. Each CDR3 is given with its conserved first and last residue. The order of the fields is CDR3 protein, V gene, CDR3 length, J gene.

cdr3_aa: CASSQTMNTEAFF
v_call: TRBV4-3
cdr3_length: 13
j_call: TRBJ1-1

cdr3_aa: CSVLGEGQTQYF
v_call: TRBV29-1
cdr3_length: 12
j_call: TRBJ2-5

cdr3_aa: CATSQDRNTEAFF
v_call: TRBV15
cdr3_length: 13
j_call: TRBJ1-1

cdr3_aa: CASSTGTGVGPQHF
v_call: TRBV12-3/TRBV12-4
cdr3_length: 14
j_call: TRBJ1-5

cdr3_aa: CASRRKTGGGDEQFF
v_call: TRBV5-4
cdr3_length: 15
j_call: TRBJ2-1

cdr3_aa: CASSNQGLGGYNEQFF
v_call: TRBV7-2
cdr3_length: 16
j_call: TRBJ2-1

cdr3_aa: CASSQETSREQFF
v_call: TRBV3-1
cdr3_length: 13
j_call: TRBJ2-1

cdr3_aa: CASWSGARNTGELFF
v_call: TRBV6-2/TRBV6-3
cdr3_length: 15
j_call: TRBJ2-2

cdr3_aa: CASSSPGLPNTEAFF
v_call: TRBV7-2
cdr3_length: 15
j_call: TRBJ1-1

cdr3_aa: CASSQEERMGNQPQHF
v_call: TRBV4-1
cdr3_length: 16
j_call: TRBJ1-5

cdr3_aa: CASRATGTYEQYF
v_call: TRBV7-2
cdr3_length: 13
j_call: TRBJ2-7

cdr3_aa: CASSPGRDIYEQYF
v_call: TRBV7-2
cdr3_length: 14
j_call: TRBJ2-7

cdr3_aa: CASSTDSRETQYF
v_call: TRBV7-2
cdr3_length: 13
j_call: TRBJ2-5

cdr3_aa: CATSRNRGDTDTQYF
v_call: TRBV15
cdr3_length: 15
j_call: TRBJ2-3